Described below is a single T cell receptor beta chain sequence and its context. The length of the CDR3 is 15 residues. The germline V gene has CDR1 SGHDT and CDR2 YYEEEE. With 0 bases removed from V and 1 base from J, the gap between germline ends came to 8 bases. This specimen belongs to a study of blood T cell repertoires in COVID-19. The wider study: The origin of the acute and convalescent COVID-19 samples was the United States, Italy and Spain. PBMCs, B-cell-depleted T cells, or T cells were the source of the cDNA or gDNA that made up the material.

Study processing details: Nucleated cell counts were estimated from reference gene primer amplification. The data were produced by immunoSEQ multiplex PCR, yet TCRdb's version contains in-frame clones alone and is incomplete. The V and J calls and clone size were taken over from that table, and D and trimming were inferred from the DNA. The data hold approximately 120,000 clones, with around 89% observed a single time. The genes are TRBV5-6 and TRBJ1-3; D is unclear. Source material: peripheral blood. This TCR was recovered from a human donor with acute or convalescent COVID-19. The donor label of this sample is uncertain. As DNA, the CDR3 is TGTGCCAGCAGCTTGGACCGGGGATCTGGAAACACCATATATTTT. Its protein product is CASSLDRGSGNTIYF.